This T cell receptor (beta chain) derives from a study of STAT3 mutations in large granular lymphocyte leukemia. Study at large: Roughly half of the longitudinally sequenced T-LGLL patients carried detectable canonical activating STAT3 mutations.

Around 40,000 productive templates were obtained per sample on average. Sequencing was performed with immunoSEQ multiplex PCR; in TCRdb, only in-frame clones are kept and a portion is missing. The table shows approximately 22,000 clones, with about 94% occurring only once. In germline, CDR1 is SGHRS, CDR2 YFSETQ. This CDR3 comprises 15 residues. Trimming at V came to 4 bases and at J to 7 bases, leaving 8 bases not matched to a gene. In the case of this clone: What it binds is unknown.

Study results and limitations: At least one immunodominant TCR beta clonotype appeared in every T-cell large granular lymphocyte leukemia patient. Clonal expansion was inferred from samples taken at other timepoints. All newly emerging clones after therapy were STAT3 wild type.

This TCR came from a man aged 35 to 55 with T-cell large granular lymphocyte leukemia. Some clones in this sample may be carry-over from other donors' samples. V and J are TRBV5-1 and TRBJ2-1; TRBD1 agrees at 10 bases. Sample: peripheral blood mononuclear cells. The CDR3 region is CASSQLTGGRNEQFF. The CDR3 coding sequence is TGCGCCAGCAGCCAGTTGACAGGGGGCCGGAATGAGCAGTTCTTC.